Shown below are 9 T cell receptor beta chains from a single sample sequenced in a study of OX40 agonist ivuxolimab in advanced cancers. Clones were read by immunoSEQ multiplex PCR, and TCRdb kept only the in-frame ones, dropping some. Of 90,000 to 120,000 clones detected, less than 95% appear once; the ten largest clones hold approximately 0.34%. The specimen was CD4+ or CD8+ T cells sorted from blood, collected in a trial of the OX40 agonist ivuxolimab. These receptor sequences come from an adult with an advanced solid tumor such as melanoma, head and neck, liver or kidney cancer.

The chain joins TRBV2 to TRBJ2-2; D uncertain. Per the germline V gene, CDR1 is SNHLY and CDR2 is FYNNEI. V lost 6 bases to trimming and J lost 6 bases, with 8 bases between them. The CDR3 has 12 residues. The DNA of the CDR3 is TGTGCCAGCAGACAGTCGGCCGGGGAGCTGTTTTTT. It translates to CASRQSAGELFF.

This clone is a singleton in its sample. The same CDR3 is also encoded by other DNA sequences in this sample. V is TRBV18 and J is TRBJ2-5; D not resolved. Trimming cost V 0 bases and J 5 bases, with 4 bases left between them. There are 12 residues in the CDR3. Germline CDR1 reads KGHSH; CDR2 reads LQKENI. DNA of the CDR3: TGTGCCAGCTCACCACCGGGGGAGACCCAGTACTTC. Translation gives CASSPPGETQYF.

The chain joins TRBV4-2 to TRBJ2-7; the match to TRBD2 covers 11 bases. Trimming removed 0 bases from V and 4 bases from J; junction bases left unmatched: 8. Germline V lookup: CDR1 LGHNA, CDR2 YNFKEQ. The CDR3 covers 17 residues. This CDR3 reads CASSQDKLAGDIYEQYF. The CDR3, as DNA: TGTGCCAGCAGCCAAGACAAACTAGCGGGAGATATATACGAGCAGTACTTC.

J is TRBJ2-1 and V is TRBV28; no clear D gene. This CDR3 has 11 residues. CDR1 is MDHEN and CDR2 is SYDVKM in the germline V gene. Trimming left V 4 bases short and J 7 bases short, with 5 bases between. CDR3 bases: TGTGCCAGCAGTTGGGAAAATGAGCAGTTCTTC. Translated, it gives CASSWENEQFF.

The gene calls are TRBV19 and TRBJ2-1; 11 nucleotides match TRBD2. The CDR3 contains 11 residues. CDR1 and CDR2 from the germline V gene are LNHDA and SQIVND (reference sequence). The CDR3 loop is CRLAGYNEQFF. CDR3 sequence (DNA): TGTCGACTAGCGGGATACAATGAGCAGTTCTTC.

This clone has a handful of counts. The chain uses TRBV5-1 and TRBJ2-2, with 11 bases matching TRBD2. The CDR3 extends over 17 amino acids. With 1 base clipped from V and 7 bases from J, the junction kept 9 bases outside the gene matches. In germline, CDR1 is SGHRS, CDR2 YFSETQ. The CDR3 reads CASSLWGLAEGSGELFF. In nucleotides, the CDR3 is TGCGCCAGCAGCTTGTGGGGACTAGCGGAAGGAAGCGGGGAGCTGTTTTTT.

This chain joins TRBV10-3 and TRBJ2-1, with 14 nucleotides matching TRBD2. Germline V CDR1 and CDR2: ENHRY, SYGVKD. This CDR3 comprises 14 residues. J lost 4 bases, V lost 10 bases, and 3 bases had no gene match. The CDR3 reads CATGTSGRYNEQFF. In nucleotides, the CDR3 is TGTGCCACGGGGACTAGCGGGAGATACAATGAGCAGTTCTTC.

CDR3 sequence reads: CASSVDSSYEQYF. Written as DNA, the CDR3 is TGTGCCAGCAGCGTCGACAGCTCCTACGAGCAGTACTTC. The rearrangement joins TRBV9 to TRBJ2-7; weak D call: TRBD1 (5 bases). From germline, CDR1 is SGDLS and CDR2 YYNGEE. The CDR3 extends over 13 amino acids. The ends were cut back, 2 bases at V and 0 bases at J, with 6 bases in the middle.

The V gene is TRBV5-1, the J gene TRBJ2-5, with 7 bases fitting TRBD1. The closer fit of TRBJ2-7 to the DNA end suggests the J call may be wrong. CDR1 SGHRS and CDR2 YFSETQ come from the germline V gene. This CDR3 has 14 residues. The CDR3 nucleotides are TGCGCCAGCAGCCCCGGGACAGTAACCTACGAGCAGTACTTC. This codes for CASSPGTVTYEQYF.